This TCR beta chain was identified in a study of T cell responses to AZD1222 COVID-19 vaccine. Findings of the study overall: Spike-specific TCR repertoires showed rising breadth and depth after two AZD1222 doses. Close to half of all spike-specific TCRs reportedly target regions of the variants that are unmutated.

CDR3 length: 13 amino acids. With 6 bases removed from V and 13 bases from J, the gap between germline ends came to 16 bases. On this clone: Its matching antigen is unknown.

Produced via immunoSEQ multiplex PCR; TCRdb's table is partial and in-frame only. The sample carries approximately 160,000 clones, roughly 88% recorded once. The starting material was peripheral blood, obtained on day 0 of MenACWY control vaccination. V is TRBV12-3 or TRBV12-4 and J is TRBJ2-6; possibly TRBD2 for D (6 bases). This receptor was identified in an adult in good health. The CDR3 loop is CASSTRAGIVLTF. The CDR3, as DNA: TGTGCCAGCAGCACAAGGGCGGGGATAGTCCTGACTTTC.